This is a list of T cell receptor beta chains from one sample in a study of T cell responses to AZD1222 COVID-19 vaccine. Sequencing was performed with immunoSEQ multiplex PCR; in TCRdb, only in-frame clones are kept and a portion is missing. The sample yields approximately 180,000 clones, about nine tenths seen once. The sequenced sample was peripheral blood, obtained on day 0 of AZD1222 vaccination. The receptors originated from an adult in good health. The CDR3 runs from the conserved cysteine through the conserved F or W. D genes are given only for firm matches. Rows may omit the clone size; those that give it use once, few, many or a size class.

V,size,J,D,DNA,CDR3
TRBV5-4,.,TRBJ2-7,TRBD2,TGTGCCAGCAGCCAAGGACTAGCGGGGGGAAACGAGCAGTACTTC,CASSQGLAGGNEQYF
TRBV12-5,.,TRBJ1-6,TRBD1,TGTGCTAGTGGTTTGGTACTGTCGGGACAGGGTAATTCACCCCTCCACTTT,CASGLVLSGQGNSPLHF
TRBV3-1/TRBV3-2,.,TRBJ2-1,TRBD2,TGTGCCAGCAGCCGCATCGAGGGACTAGCGGGGGGCGGGAATGAGCAGTTCTTC,CASSRIEGLAGGGNEQFF
TRBV11-2,.,TRBJ2-5,TRBD2,TGTGCCAGCAGCTTAGGGGTAACGGGGGGGAAGACCCAGTACTTC,CASSLGVTGGKTQYF
TRBV7-8,.,TRBJ1-2,.,TGTGCCAGCAGCTTAGCGCCTGGTGGGGGCAGCTTCTATGGCTACACCTTC,CASSLAPGGGSFYGYTF
TRBV6-6,.,TRBJ1-1,TRBD1,TGTGCCAGCAGTTACGACAGGGGAGGTCCTGAAGCTTTCTTT,CASSYDRGGPEAFF
TRBV6-6,.,TRBJ1-1,.,TGTGCCAGCAGTCGACGGGGCCCAACTTTCTTT,CASSRRGPTFF
TRBV5-5,.,TRBJ2-2,TRBD2,TGTGCCAGCAGCACTAGCGGGGGGGCCGGGACCGGGGAGCTGTTTTTT,CASSTSGGAGTGELFF
TRBV5-4,.,TRBJ2-7,TRBD2,TGTGCCAGCAGCTTGCCTAGCGGGGGGGCCGAGGAGCAGTACTTC,CASSLPSGGAEEQYF
TRBV4-3,.,TRBJ1-6,.,TGCGCCAGCAGCCAAACGACGGGGCCAAATTCACCCCTCCACTTT,CASSQTTGPNSPLHF
TRBV5-5,.,TRBJ2-2,TRBD2,TGTGCCAGCAGCTTGCCCATGACTAGCGAAAACACCGGGGAGCTGTTTTTT,CASSLPMTSENTGELFF
TRBV30,.,TRBJ1-1,TRBD1,TGTGCCTGGAGTGGGGACAGGGGCGGGAAGGGAGCTTTCTTT,CAWSGDRGGKGAFF
TRBV5-1,.,TRBJ2-3,TRBD2,TGCGCCAGCAGCCAAGGGACTAGCGGGAGCACAGATACGCAGTATTTT,CASSQGTSGSTDTQYF
TRBV15,.,TRBJ1-4,.,TGTGCCACCTCAATATATGACAGTAATGAAAAACTGTTTTTT,CATSIYDSNEKLFF
TRBV6-2/TRBV6-3,.,TRBJ2-7,.,TGTGCCAGCAGTTCCGGGCCGTTTTACGAGCAGTACTTC,CASSSGPFYEQYF
TRBV6-2/TRBV6-3,.,TRBJ1-5,.,TGTGCCAGCAGTTACTCGGCCCTCATCGATCAGCCCCAGCATTTT,CASSYSALIDQPQHF
TRBV5-5,.,TRBJ2-7,.,TGTGCCAGCAGCGTACAGGGTTACGAGCAGTACTTC,CASSVQGYEQYF
TRBV27,.,TRBJ1-1,.,TGTGCCAGCAGTTTATCGAGAGCTACTTATGGGGACACTGAAGCTTTCTTT,CASSLSRATYGDTEAFF
TRBV12-5,.,TRBJ2-2,.,TGTGCTAGTGGTTTGGTGACCGGGGAGCTGTTTTTT,CASGLVTGELFF
TRBV25-1,.,TRBJ2-1,TRBD2,TGTGCCAGCAGTGATTCCGGGGGGTACAATGAGCAGTTCTTC,CASSDSGGYNEQFF
TRBV5-4,.,TRBJ2-7,.,TGTGCCAGCAGCTTGGTTGGGGGCGGCTACGAGCAGTACTTC,CASSLVGGGYEQYF
TRBV19,.,TRBJ2-5,.,TGTGCCAGTAGGAACCAAGAGACCCAGTACTTC,CASRNQETQYF
TRBV6-2/TRBV6-3,.,TRBJ1-5,TRBD1,TGTGCCAGCAGTTATCCCGGACAGGCCAATCAGCCCCAGCATTTT,CASSYPGQANQPQHF
TRBV6-1,.,TRBJ1-1,.,TGTGCCAGCAGCGAAGGCGAGGGGTTCACTGAAGCTTTCTTT,CASSEGEGFTEAFF
TRBV9,once,TRBJ2-2,.,TGTGCCAGCAGCTTCGGGGGTTACACCGGGGAGCTGTTTTTT,CASSFGGYTGELFF
TRBV4-3,.,TRBJ1-6,.,TGCGCCAGCAGCCAAGGAAATTCACCCCTCCACTTT,CASSQGNSPLHF
TRBV7-3,.,TRBJ2-2,.,TGTGCCAGCAGCTTACTTTCTAGCGCCCCCGGGGAGCTGTTTTTT,CASSLLSSAPGELFF
TRBV6-6,.,TRBJ2-5,TRBD2,TGTGCCAGCAGTCGAAGCGGGGGGGCCCCCTCACAGACCCAGTACTTC,CASSRSGGAPSQTQYF
TRBV20-1,.,TRBJ2-3,.,TGCAGTGCCCCCCGGGGGGATACGCAGTATTTT,CSAPRGDTQYF
TRBV7-3,few,TRBJ2-1,TRBD2,TGTGCCAGCAGCTCCTTAGCGGGGGGCCTTAATGAGCAGTTCTTC,CASSSLAGGLNEQFF
TRBV3-1/TRBV3-2,.,TRBJ2-7,.,TGTGCCAGCAGTTACTCCTACGAGCAGTACTTC,CASSYSYEQYF
TRBV9,.,TRBJ1-1,.,TGTGCCAGCAGCGTACCAGGGGCTGAAGCTTTCTTT,CASSVPGAEAFF
TRBV30,.,TRBJ2-1,.,TGTGCCTGGAGTGTAGGGCCGTCCACTGAGCAGTTCTTC,CAWSVGPSTEQFF
TRBV30,.,TRBJ2-7,TRBD1,TGTGCCTGGATCGGCAGGGGGATCCACGAGCAGTACTTC,CAWIGRGIHEQYF
TRBV6-2/TRBV6-3,.,TRBJ2-3,.,TGTGCCAGCAGTTACGCGCCAGTGAGCACAGATACGCAGTATTTT,CASSYAPVSTDTQYF
TRBV7-2,once,TRBJ2-4,.,TGTGCCAGCAGCTTAGCCGGGGTGGCGGCCAAAAACATTCAGTACTTC,CASSLAGVAAKNIQYF
TRBV5-4,.,TRBJ1-2,.,TGTGCCAGCGGGCGGGAGGGACATAGCTATGGCTACACCTTC,CASGREGHSYGYTF
TRBV6-5,.,TRBJ2-7,.,TGTGCCAGCAGTTACTCTCGAGACAGGACCTACGAGCAGTACTTC,CASSYSRDRTYEQYF
TRBV11-1,.,TRBJ1-4,TRBD1,TGTGCCAGCAGCGAGGGACAGGGTGATGAAAAACTGTTTTTT,CASSEGQGDEKLFF
TRBV5-1,few,TRBJ2-1,TRBD2,TGCGCCAGCAGCCCACGGACTAGTTCCCCCAATGAGCAGTTCTTC,CASSPRTSSPNEQFF
TRBV2,once,TRBJ2-5,TRBD2,TGTGCCAGCAGTAACCCGCGTGAGGGCGGGGGGTCTCAAGAGACCCAGTACTTC,CASSNPREGGGSQETQYF
TRBV2,.,TRBJ2-1,.,TGTGCCAGCAGTGAAAGGTACAATGAGCAGTTCTTC,CASSERYNEQFF
TRBV5-1,.,TRBJ2-5,TRBD2,TGCGCCAGCAGCTTGTTAGGGACTAGCGGGGGAGGAGAGACCCAGTACTTC,CASSLLGTSGGGETQYF
TRBV4-3,once,TRBJ2-2,TRBD1,TGCGCCAGCAGCCCTGGGACAGGGTACACCGGGGAGCTGTTTTTT,CASSPGTGYTGELFF
TRBV18,.,TRBJ1-1,.,TGTGCCAGCTCACCGGCAGGGGTGAACACTGAAGCTTTCTTT,CASSPAGVNTEAFF
TRBV7-3,.,TRBJ2-2,TRBD2,TGTGCCAGCAGCTTAACGATGGGAGGGGCCACACAAGGAGGGGAGCTGTTTTTT,CASSLTMGGATQGGELFF
TRBV7-8,.,TRBJ1-3,.,TGTGCCAGCAGCTCCCGGAGACCAGGGGGAAACACCATATATTTT,CASSSRRPGGNTIYF
TRBV7-9,.,TRBJ1-1,.,TGTGCCAGCAGCTTATCACTGAACACTGAAGCTTTCTTT,CASSLSLNTEAFF
TRBV7-3,.,TRBJ1-5,TRBD1,TGTGCCAGCAGCTTTGAAGGGGGCTATAGCAATCAGCCCCAGCATTTT,CASSFEGGYSNQPQHF
TRBV6-4,.,TRBJ2-1,TRBD1,TGTGCCAGCGGGGCAGGGGGCTACAATGAGCAGTTCTTC,CASGAGGYNEQFF
TRBV11-2,.,TRBJ2-3,.,TGTGCCAGCACCCTAGGGGGGGCCGCAGATACGCAGTATTTT,CASTLGGAADTQYF